This T cell receptor (beta chain) was retrieved from a study of PD-1 blockade in classical Hodgkin lymphoma. The study's findings and limits: Underlying causes for the observed repertoire differences were not defined, possibly disease activity or prior therapy. Newly diagnosed and completely responding patients shared comparable baseline diversity. Newly diagnosed patients reportedly trailed healthy donors in baseline TCR diversity.

J lost 1 base, V lost 8 bases, and 9 bases had no gene match. Germline loops: CDR1 SGHDT, CDR2 YYEEEE. The CDR3 has 16 residues. Noted time point: cycle 4 day 1 (C4D1), after more than five weeks of nivolumab. Each patient's relapse followed autologous stem cell transplantation, and brentuximab vedotin exposure varied. Classification of best responses gave complete response, partial response or progressive disease. With respect to this clone: Its target is not known.

The assay was immunoSEQ multiplex PCR, and TCRdb's table has in-frame clones only and misses some. The table shows more than 95,000 clones, with roughly nine tenths occurring only once. The clonotype originates from a human donor with classical Hodgkin lymphoma. Sequencing was performed on peripheral blood mononuclear cells (PBMCs), taken before the fourth cycle of nivolumab. The chain joins TRBV5-6 to TRBJ2-2; 9 bases map to TRBD2. The CDR3 DNA reads TGTGCCAGTTTGACCGGGACTAGCCGGAACACCGGGGAGCTGTTTTTT. This translates into CASLTGTSRNTGELFF.